These 16 T cell receptor beta chains were all obtained from the same sample, sequenced in a study of T cells after yellow fever vaccination. TCRdb processed the 5' RACE reads anew with MiXCR; each CDR3 protein has one entry. The top ten hold more than 13% of the sample, which has 610,000 or so distinct CDR3 sequences, 9% to 15% seen once. The specimen was PBMCs, collected on the day of the yellow fever booster vaccination. Receptor source: a man under 40 who received the YFV17D yellow fever vaccine.

The chain combines TRBV5-1 with TRBJ1-2; 7 nucleotides line up with TRBD1. CDR1 is SGHRS, CDR2 YFSETQ, per germline. This CDR3 is 15 amino acids long. With 4 bases clipped from V and 6 bases from J, the junction kept 12 bases outside the gene matches. CDR3 sequence reads: CASSKQNGQENGYTF. The CDR3 nucleotides read TGCGCCAGCAGCAAACAGAATGGACAGGAGAATGGCTACACCTTC.

This rearrangement joins TRBV5-1 to TRBJ2-5; the D is unclear. V dropped 2 bases and J dropped 0 bases, with 5 bases sitting between them. This CDR3 contains 13 residues. The germline CDR1 and CDR2 sequences are SGHRS and YFSETQ. The CDR3 region has the DNA TGCGCCAGCAGCTTACAAAACCAAGAGACCCAGTACTTC. Amino acid sequence: CASSLQNQETQYF.

This clonotype was seen only a few times. V gene TRBV6-1 combines with J gene TRBJ2-7, with 7 positions matching TRBD2. Germline V gene lookup returns CDR1 MNHNS and CDR2 SASEGT. V was pared by 7 bases and J by 4 bases, with 10 bases of the junction left unmatched. The CDR3 is 14 residues long. CDR3 in DNA: TGTGCCAGCACTAAAAGGGGACTATATTACGAGCAGTACTTC. It translates to CASTKRGLYYEQYF.

This clonotype was detected a few times. V gene TRBV5-1 combines with J gene TRBJ1-2, with 9 bases fitting TRBD1. The CDR3 totals 14 residues. V lost 4 bases and J lost 6; bases outside the gene matches: 7. Germline values: CDR1 SGHRS, CDR2 YFSETQ. Here the CDR3 DNA reads TGCGCCAGCAGCAGCCGGGACAGGGTGGATGGCTACACCTTC. As protein: CASSSRDRVDGYTF.

There are a few counts of this clonotype. J is TRBJ1-5 and V is TRBV6-1, with TRBD1 matching over 8 bases. Unmatched junction bases numbered 13, after V lost 5 bases and J lost 7 bases. The CDR3 extends over 16 amino acids. Germline V gives CDR1 MNHNS, CDR2 SASEGT. The CDR3 nucleotides read TGTGCCAGCAGTAGAGACCGGACAGGGTACGTCCAGCCCCAGCATTTT. Protein sequence: CASSRDRTGYVQPQHF.

The chain is built from TRBV5-1 and TRBJ1-5; D unresolved. Trimming left V 4 bases short and J 4 bases short, with 12 bases between. The CDR3 spans 14 residues. The germline V gene encodes CDR1 SGHRS and CDR2 YFSETQ. The CDR3: CASSMDGVNQPQHF. The CDR3 DNA reads TGCGCCAGCAGCATGGACGGTGTAAATCAGCCCCAGCATTTT. Complete variable domain (other parts from reference TRBV5-1 and TRBJ1-5): KAGVTQTPRYLIKTRGQQVTLSCSPISGHRSVSWYQQTPGQGLQFLFEYFSETQRNKGNFPGRFSGRQFSNSRSEMNVSTLELGDSALYLCASSMDGVNQPQHFGDGTRLSIL.

This clonotype was seen a handful of times. The V and J genes are TRBV20-1 and TRBJ2-2; possibly TRBD1 for D (6 bases). Germline V gene lookup returns CDR1 DFQATT and CDR2 SNEGSKA (reference sequence). This CDR3 contains 15 residues. Trimming cost V 5 bases and J 2 bases, with 15 bases left between them. The CDR3 coding sequence is TGCAGTGCTCTGATACAGGGAACTAACACCGGGGAGCTGTTTTTT. It translates to CSALIQGTNTGELFF.

This clonotype was picked up a small number of times. The rearrangement joins TRBV10-3 to TRBJ2-5; D remains unclear. Germline V lookup: CDR1 ENHRY, CDR2 SYGVKD. The CDR3 runs to 12 residues. V lost 0 bases and J lost 5, with 4 bases in between. The CDR3 coding sequence is TGTGCCATCAGTGAGTCGGATGAGACCCAGTACTTC. This codes for CAISESDETQYF.

The chain uses TRBV18 and TRBJ1-5, with 8 bases fitting TRBD1. Trimming at V came to 3 bases and at J to 9 bases, leaving 7 bases not matched to a gene. The CDR3 runs to 14 residues. Germline values: CDR1 KGHSH, CDR2 LQKENI. This chain's CDR3 is CASSPGTGSWPQHF. Here the CDR3 DNA reads TGTGCCAGCTCACCCGGGACAGGCTCATGGCCCCAGCATTTT.

The chain links TRBV10-3 to TRBJ1-1; tentative D call: TRBD1 (5 bases). CDR3 length: 14 amino acids. The V gene's germline CDR1 is ENHRY and CDR2 SYGVKD. Trimming took 0 bases from V and 4 from J, leaving 9 bases between them. The CDR3 coding sequence is TGTGCCATCAGTGAGTCAGGAAGGGGCACTGAAGCTTTCTTT. Amino acid sequence: CAISESGRGTEAFF.

V gene TRBV5-1 combines with J gene TRBJ2-5, with D hard to call. This CDR3 contains 16 residues. The germline V and J ends were trimmed by 5 bases and 2 bases, with 19 bases remaining between them. Germline assignment: CDR1 SGHRS and CDR2 YFSETQ. CDR3 coding DNA: TGCGCCAGCAGTCTGACTCCTAACAACTTTCAAGAGACCCAGTACTTC. Its translation is CASSLTPNNFQETQYF.

This chain joins TRBV5-1 and TRBJ2-1, with 13 bases matching TRBD2. V lost 3 bases to trimming and J lost 7 bases; unmatched junction nucleotides: 10. The CDR3 runs 17 residues. The germline gives CDR1 SGHRS, CDR2 YFSETQ. The CDR3 coding sequence is TGCGCCAGCAGCTCAATTCCGACTAGCGGGAGGACGAATGAGCAGTTCTTC. It encodes CASSSIPTSGRTNEQFF.

V is TRBV6-2 or TRBV6-3 and J is TRBJ1-2; D is unresolved. V dropped 2 bases and J dropped 0 bases, with 10 bases sitting between them. Per the germline V gene, CDR1 is MNHEY and CDR2 is SVGEGT. This CDR3 has 15 amino acids. The CDR3 DNA reads as TGTGCCAGCAGTTACGGACGGGTTTCTAACTATGGCTACACCTTC. Translation: CASSYGRVSNYGYTF.

This chain links TRBV20-1 with TRBJ2-3; D not certain. Germline CDR1 is DFQATT and CDR2 is SNEGSKA (reference sequence). The ends were cut back, 6 bases at V and 2 bases at J, with 9 bases in the middle. The CDR3 spans 12 residues. Here the CDR3 reads CSAQYTTDTQYF. DNA of the CDR3: TGCAGTGCGCAATATACCACAGATACGCAGTATTTT.

This clonotype was picked up many times. This chain connects TRBV20-1 to TRBJ1-4; 7 bases map to TRBD1. The CDR3 totals 15 residues. Germline V CDR1 and CDR2: DFQATT, SNEGSKA (reference sequence). V trimming: 4 bases; J trimming: 8 bases; junction bases outside the gene matches: 13. CDR3 residues: CSAITGGTASEKLFF. The CDR3 DNA reads as TGCAGTGCTATAACCGGGGGGACAGCGTCGGAAAAACTGTTTTTT.

The chain employs TRBV29-1 and TRBJ2-5, with 9 bases fitting TRBD1. Germline CDR1 and CDR2: SQVTM and ANQGSEA. The CDR3 length is 13 residues. The ends lost 8 bases at V and 2 bases at J; junction bases unmatched: 6. The CDR3 loop reads CSSDDRGQETQYF. In nucleotides, the CDR3 is TGCAGCTCGGATGACAGGGGGCAAGAGACCCAGTACTTC.